This TCR beta chain was obtained from a study of blood T cell repertoires in COVID-19. As for the study in general: Specimens from acute and convalescent COVID-19 originated in the United States, Italy and Spain. The cDNA or gDNA used as material had been derived from T cells, B-cell-depleted T cells, or PBMCs.

Source study methods: For nucleated cells, counts were estimated from reference gene primer amplification. Some clones are missing from TCRdb's copy, which holds only in-frame ones; the method was immunoSEQ multiplex PCR. The V and J calls and clone size are taken from that table; D and trimming were inferred from the DNA. The profile shows about 170,000 clones, approximately 85% of them singletons. The sample was peripheral blood. This clonotype originated in a man between 60 and 75 years old who had recovered from COVID-19.

The CDR3 nucleotides are TGTGCCAGCAGCTTAAACGGACTATACGAGCAGTACTTC. Residues: CASSLNGLYEQYF. V usage is TRBV7-9 and J usage is TRBJ2-7; the D gene is possibly TRBD2 (6 bases). Germline CDR1 and CDR2: SEHNR and FQNEAQ (reference sequence). Trimming took 2 bases from V and 4 from J, leaving 9 bases between them. The CDR3 covers 13 residues.